This T cell receptor (beta chain) was retrieved from a study of identical twins. TCRdb ran MiXCR on the 5' RACE reads and lists one entry per CDR3 protein. Of 1.5 million or so distinct CDR3 sequences in the sample, about 32% were seen once. Looked up from germline, CDR1 is DFQATT and CDR2 is SNEGSKA (reference sequence). V was pared by 2 bases and J by 5 bases, with 9 bases of the junction left unmatched. CDR3 length: 15 amino acids. The source of this sequence is a newborn girl in good health. Sample: cord blood. The chain links TRBV20-1 to TRBJ2-3, with TRBD2 matching over 8 bases. The CDR3 coding sequence is TGCAGTGCTAGATCCGGGGCGGGGGGAGGAGATACGCAGTATTTT. Its protein is CSARSGAGGGDTQYF.